Listed here are 8 T cell receptor beta chains from one sample, sequenced in a study of CD8 T cells in Susac syndrome. Random hexamers primed reverse transcription of about 0.45 to 1 ug RNA. From the immunoSEQ multiplex PCR reads, TCRdb called clonotypes with MiXCR, one entry per CDR3 protein. The sample has about 200,000 distinct CDR3 sequences; approximately 95% are singletons. The sequenced sample was CD4+ T cells from PBMCs. All receptors come from a human donor with multiple sclerosis.

V usage is TRBV11-2 and J usage is TRBJ2-1, with TRBD2 identical over 8 bases. CDR1 is SGHAT, CDR2 FQNNGV, per germline. Unmatched junction bases numbered 5, after V lost 0 bases and J lost 7 bases. The CDR3 is 15 residues long. The CDR3 DNA follows: TGTGCCAGCAGCTTAGATTTCGCGGGGGGAAATGAGCAGTTCTTC. Amino acid sequence: CASSLDFAGGNEQFF.

The chain employs TRBV29-1 and TRBJ2-4; the match to TRBD2 covers 10 bases. The CDR3 runs to 15 residues. J was trimmed by 0 bases and V by 4 bases; bases with no gene match: 3. Looked up from germline, CDR1 is SQVTM and CDR2 is ANQGSEA. CDR3 DNA sequence: TGCAGCGTTGGGACTAGCGGTGGAGCCAAAAACATTCAGTACTTC. Residues: CSVGTSGGAKNIQYF.

The chain links TRBV29-1 to TRBJ2-2; TRBD1 aligns across 8 bases. The CDR3 extends over 14 amino acids. Germline V CDR1 and CDR2: SQVTM, ANQGSEA. The CDR3 DNA is TGCAGTATCAGGGGGCCCGCGAACACCGGGGAGCTGTTTTTT. Encoded protein: CSIRGPANTGELFF.

The genes are TRBV5-1 and TRBJ1-4, with 11 bases matching TRBD1. This CDR3 is built from 14 residues. The germline V gene encodes CDR1 SGHRS and CDR2 YFSETQ. The trim removed 4 bases at V and 6 bases at J, leaving 2 bases unmatched. The CDR3 DNA reads TGCGCCAGCAGCAGGGACAGGGGGGATGAAAAACTGTTTTTT. Residues: CASSRDRGDEKLFF. Based on the CDR3 plus reference TRBV5-1 and TRBJ1-4, the full variable domain is KAGVTQTPRYLIKTRGQQVTLSCSPISGHRSVSWYQQTPGQGLQFLFEYFSETQRNKGNFPGRFSGRQFSNSRSEMNVSTLELGDSALYLCASSRDRGDEKLFFGSGTQLSVL.

The table lists this clonotype with a few counts. The chain is built from TRBV27 and TRBJ1-1; no definite D call. Trimming cost V 3 bases and J 1 base, with 6 bases left between them. The CDR3 contains 13 residues. Germline-derived CDR1 and CDR2 are MNHEY and SMNVEV (reference sequence). The CDR3 spells CASSLLENTEAFF. The DNA of the CDR3 is TGTGCCAGCAGTTTGTTAGAGAACACTGAAGCTTTCTTT.

The chain employs TRBV28 and TRBJ2-7; D possibly corresponds to TRBD1 (5 bases). The V gene lost 3 bases and the J gene lost 6 bases, with 6 bases spanning the gap. Germline-derived CDR1 and CDR2 are MDHEN and SYDVKM. This CDR3 is built from 11 residues. CDR3 protein: CASSFRGEQYF. In DNA form, the CDR3 reads TGTGCCAGCAGTTTTAGGGGCGAGCAGTACTTC.

This chain links TRBV30 with TRBJ1-1; 8 nucleotides agree with TRBD1. Germline V gives CDR1 GTSNPN, CDR2 SVGIG (reference sequence). Trimming removed 2 bases from V and 5 bases from J; junction bases left unmatched: 10. CDR3 length: 15 residues. CDR3 residues: CAWSPYGQGWTEAFF. The DNA of the CDR3 is TGTGCCTGGAGTCCCTACGGACAGGGATGGACTGAAGCTTTCTTT.

V and J are TRBV30 and TRBJ2-5, with D hard to call. The CDR3 spans 10 residues. Germline CDR1 and CDR2: GTSNPN and SVGIG (reference sequence). With 2 bases removed from V and 5 bases from J, the gap between germline ends came to 3 bases. DNA for the CDR3: TGTGCCTGGAGTAGGGAGACCCAGTACTTC. Translation gives CAWSRETQYF.